This T cell receptor (beta chain) appears in the sequencing data of a study of shared clonotypes between healthy human individuals. Study-wide points: Against clonotypes common to all four donors, non-shared ones had lower generation probabilities.

Clones were sequenced by immunoSEQ multiplex PCR, and TCRdb holds only the in-frame ones, with some missing. The sample contains about 2.2 million clones, about 92% of which appear only once. The naive CD8 fraction comprised CD45RO-negative cells positively selected for CCR7 and excluded terminally differentiated effector memory CD45RA+ cells. On this clone itself: The antigen is unknown.

The CDR3 runs 11 residues. Germline CDR1 reads PRHDT; CDR2 reads FYEKMQ (reference sequence). The V end lost 5 bases, the J end lost 5 bases, and 3 bases lay between the germline ends. This sequence joins TRBV13 and TRBJ1-4; D remains unclear. The clonotype originates from a man aged 18 to 29 in good health. Some clones in this sample may be carry-over from other donors' samples. Material: naive CD8+ T cells from PBMCs. CDR3 bases: TGTGCCAGCAGCAAGAATGAAAAACTGTTTTTT. Amino acid sequence: CASSKNEKLFF.